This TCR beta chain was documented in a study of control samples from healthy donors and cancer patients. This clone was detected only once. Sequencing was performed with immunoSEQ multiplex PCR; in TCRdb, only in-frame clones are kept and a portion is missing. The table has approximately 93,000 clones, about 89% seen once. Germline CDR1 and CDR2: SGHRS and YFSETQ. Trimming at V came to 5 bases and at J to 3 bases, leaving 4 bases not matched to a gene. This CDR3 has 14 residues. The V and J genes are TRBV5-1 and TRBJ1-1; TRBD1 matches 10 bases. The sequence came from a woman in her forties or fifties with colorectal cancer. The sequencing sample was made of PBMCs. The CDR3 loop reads CASRSDRGYTEAFF. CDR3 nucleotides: TGCGCCAGCAGATCGGACAGGGGGTACACTGAAGCTTTCTTT. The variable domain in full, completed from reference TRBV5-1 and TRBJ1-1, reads KAGVTQTPRYLIKTRGQQVTLSCSPISGHRSVSWYQQTPGQGLQFLFEYFSETQRNKGNFPGRFSGRQFSNSRSEMNVSTLELGDSALYLCASRSDRGYTEAFFGQGTRLTVV.